This TCR beta chain derives from a study of cytomegalovirus exposure and HLA in healthy donors. The study, taken as a whole, reports: Later analysis showed TCR association rates varying by HLA locus, highest for DRB1 and lowest for HLA-C. Donors belonging to an Asian-associated ancestry cluster reportedly showed fewer N-insertions in productive TCRs than the roughly 700-donor mean, according to what a later analysis found.

Trimming took 0 bases from V and 1 from J, leaving 14 bases between them. CDR1 is SGHDN and CDR2 is FVKESK in the germline V gene. This CDR3 has 17 amino acids. Primers included in the PCR were 60 Vbeta and 13 Jbeta primers. Libraries were prepared by immunoSEQ multiplex PCR; TCRdb keeps only in-frame clonotypes and omits some of them. The profile shows roughly 100,000 clones, roughly 9.1% of them singletons. Each donor was nominally healthy when sampled (though unrecorded immune exposures were likely). As to this clone: Its target is unknown.

This sequence originates from a man aged 35 to 55 in good health and CMV-seropositive. The rearrangement joins TRBV14 to TRBJ2-3; weak D call: TRBD2 (5 bases). The specimen was PBMCs. The CDR3 reads CASSQDAGQHCTDTQYF. The CDR3 region has the DNA TGTGCCAGCAGCCAAGATGCGGGCCAACACTGCACAGATACGCAGTATTTT. The variable domain in full, with the rest retrieved from reference TRBV14 and TRBJ2-3, is EAGVTQFPSHSVIEKGQTVTLRCDPISGHDNLYWYRRVMGKEIKFLLHFVKESKQDESGMPNNRFLAERTGGTYSTLKVQPAELEDSGVYFCASSQDAGQHCTDTQYFGPGTRLTVL.